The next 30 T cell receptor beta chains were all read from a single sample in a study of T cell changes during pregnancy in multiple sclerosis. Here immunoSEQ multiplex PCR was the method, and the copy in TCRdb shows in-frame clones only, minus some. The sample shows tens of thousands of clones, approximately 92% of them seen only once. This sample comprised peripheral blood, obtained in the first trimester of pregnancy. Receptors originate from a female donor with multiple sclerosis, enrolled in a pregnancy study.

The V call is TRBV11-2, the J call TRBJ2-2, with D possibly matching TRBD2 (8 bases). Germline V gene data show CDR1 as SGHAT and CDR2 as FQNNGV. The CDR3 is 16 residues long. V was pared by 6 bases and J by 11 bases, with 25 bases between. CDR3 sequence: CASRHLGGGRYPELFF. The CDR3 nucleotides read TGTGCCAGCAGACATCTAGGGGGCGGGAGGTACCCCGAGCTGTTTTTT.

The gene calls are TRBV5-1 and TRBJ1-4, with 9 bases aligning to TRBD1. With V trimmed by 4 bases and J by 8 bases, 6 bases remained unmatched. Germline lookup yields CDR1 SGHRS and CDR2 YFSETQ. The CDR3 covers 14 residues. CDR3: CASSVGTGREKLFF. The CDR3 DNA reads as TGCGCCAGCAGCGTCGGGACAGGGCGGGAAAAACTGTTTTTT.

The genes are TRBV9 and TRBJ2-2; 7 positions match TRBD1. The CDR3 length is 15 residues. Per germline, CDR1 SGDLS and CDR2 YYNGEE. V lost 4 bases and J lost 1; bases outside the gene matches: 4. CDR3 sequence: CASSPHRGNTGELFF. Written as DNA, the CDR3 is TGTGCCAGCAGCCCCCACAGGGGGAACACCGGGGAGCTGTTTTTT.

CDR3 region: CASSSDARGEQFF. The CDR3 bases are TGTGCCAGCAGCTCGGACGCGCGGGGTGAGCAGTTCTTC. The chain couples TRBV7-3 to TRBJ2-1; a weak D match, TRBD2 (6 bases). Germline loops: CDR1 SGHTA, CDR2 FQGTGA. This CDR3 spans 13 amino acids. V lost 4 bases, J lost 9 bases, and 13 bases lay in between.

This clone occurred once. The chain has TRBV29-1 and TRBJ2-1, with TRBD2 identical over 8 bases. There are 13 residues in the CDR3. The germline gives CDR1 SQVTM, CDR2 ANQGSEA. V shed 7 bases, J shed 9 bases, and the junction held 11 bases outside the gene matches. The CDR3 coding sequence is TGCAGCGCCCAACTCGGACTAGCAGGTGAGCAGTTCTTC. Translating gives CSAQLGLAGEQFF.

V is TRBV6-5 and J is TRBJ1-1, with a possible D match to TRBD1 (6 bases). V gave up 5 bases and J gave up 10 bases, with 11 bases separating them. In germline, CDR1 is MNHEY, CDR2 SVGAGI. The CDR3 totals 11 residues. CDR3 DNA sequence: TGTGCCAGCAGTAGCCGGGACACAGCTTTCTTT. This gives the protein CASSSRDTAFF.

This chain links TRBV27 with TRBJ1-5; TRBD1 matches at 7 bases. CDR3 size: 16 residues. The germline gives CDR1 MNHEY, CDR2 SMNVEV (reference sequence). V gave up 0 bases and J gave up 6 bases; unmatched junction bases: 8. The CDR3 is CASSLSSRGFGQPQHF. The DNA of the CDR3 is TGTGCCAGCAGTTTATCTTCCAGGGGGTTCGGTCAGCCCCAGCATTTT.

The CDR3 reads CSARAGFGYEQYF. The CDR3 DNA reads TGCAGCGCCAGGGCAGGGTTTGGCTACGAGCAGTACTTC. V is TRBV29-1 and J is TRBJ2-7; perhaps TRBD1 as D (5 bases). The length of the CDR3 is 13 residues. Looked up from germline, CDR1 is SQVTM and CDR2 is ANQGSEA. V lost 7 bases and J 3 bases, leaving 16 bases between the germline ends.

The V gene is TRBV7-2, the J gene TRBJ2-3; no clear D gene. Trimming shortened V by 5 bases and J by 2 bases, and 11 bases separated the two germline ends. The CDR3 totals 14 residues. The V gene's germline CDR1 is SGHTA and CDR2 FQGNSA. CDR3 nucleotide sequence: TGTGCCAGCAGCGTCGGTTATTCCACAGATACGCAGTATTTT. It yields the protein CASSVGYSTDTQYF.

The DNA of the CDR3 is TGTGCCAGCAGTTTTGGTGGGGGGTCCTACAATGAGCAGTTCTTC. It is translated as CASSFGGGSYNEQFF. This chain connects TRBV27 to TRBJ2-1, with D perhaps TRBD2 (6 bases). Germline V CDR1 and CDR2: MNHEY, SMNVEV (reference sequence). Trimming took off 3 bases at V and 1 base at J, with 10 bases between the two ends. The length of the CDR3 is 15 residues.

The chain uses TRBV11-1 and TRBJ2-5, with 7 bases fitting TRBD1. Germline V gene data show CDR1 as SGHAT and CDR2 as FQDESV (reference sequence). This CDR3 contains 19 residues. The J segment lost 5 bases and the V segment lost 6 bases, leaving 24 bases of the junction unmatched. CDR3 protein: CASRGNLHARDSDSETQYF. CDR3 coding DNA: TGTGCCAGCAGGGGAAACCTCCACGCCAGGGACAGCGACTCGGAGACCCAGTACTTC. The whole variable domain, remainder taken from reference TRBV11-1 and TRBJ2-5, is EAEVAQSPRYKITEKSQAVAFWCDPISGHATLYWYRQILGQGPELLVQFQDESVVDDSQLPKDRFSAERLKGVDSTLKIQPAELGDSAMYLCASRGNLHARDSDSETQYFGPGTRLLVL.

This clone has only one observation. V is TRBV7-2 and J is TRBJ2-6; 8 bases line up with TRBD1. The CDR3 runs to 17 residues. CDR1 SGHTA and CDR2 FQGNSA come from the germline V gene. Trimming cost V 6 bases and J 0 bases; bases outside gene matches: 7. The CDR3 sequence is CASRRDRLHSGANVLTF. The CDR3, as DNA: TGTGCCAGCAGACGGGACAGGTTGCACTCTGGGGCCAACGTCCTGACTTTC.

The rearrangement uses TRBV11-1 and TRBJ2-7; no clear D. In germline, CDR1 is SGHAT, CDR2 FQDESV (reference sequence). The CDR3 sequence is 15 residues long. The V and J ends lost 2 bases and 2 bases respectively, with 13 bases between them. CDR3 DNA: TGTGCCAGCAGCTTATACGCAGTGTCGACCTACGAGCAGTACTTC. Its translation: CASSLYAVSTYEQYF.

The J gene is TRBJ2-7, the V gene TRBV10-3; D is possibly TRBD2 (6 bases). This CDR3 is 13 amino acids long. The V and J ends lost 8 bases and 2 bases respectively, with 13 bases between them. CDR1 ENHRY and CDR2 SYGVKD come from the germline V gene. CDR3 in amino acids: CAIGLAATYEQYF. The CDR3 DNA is TGTGCCATCGGTTTAGCGGCTACCTACGAGCAGTACTTC.

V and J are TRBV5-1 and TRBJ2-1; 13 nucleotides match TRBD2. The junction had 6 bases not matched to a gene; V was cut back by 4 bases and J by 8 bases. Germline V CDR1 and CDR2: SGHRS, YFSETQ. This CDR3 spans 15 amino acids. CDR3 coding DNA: TGCGCCAGCAGCCTAGGGACTAGCGGGATCGATGAGCAGTTCTTC. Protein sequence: CASSLGTSGIDEQFF.

DNA for the CDR3: TGTGCCAGCAGTCCAGGGGGAGAGACCCAGTACTTC. Its protein product is CASSPGGETQYF. V is TRBV6-5 and J is TRBJ2-5; 7 positions agree with TRBD1. V gave up 5 bases and J gave up 4 bases; unmatched junction bases: 1. Per the germline V gene, CDR1 is MNHEY and CDR2 is SVGAGI. CDR3 size: 12 residues.

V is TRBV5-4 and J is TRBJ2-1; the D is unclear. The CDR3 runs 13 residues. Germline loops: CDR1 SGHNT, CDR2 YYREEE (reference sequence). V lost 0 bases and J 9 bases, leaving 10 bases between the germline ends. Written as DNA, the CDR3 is TGTGCCAGCAGCTTGGCCGGTAGAGTTGAGCAGTTCTTC. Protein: CASSLAGRVEQFF.

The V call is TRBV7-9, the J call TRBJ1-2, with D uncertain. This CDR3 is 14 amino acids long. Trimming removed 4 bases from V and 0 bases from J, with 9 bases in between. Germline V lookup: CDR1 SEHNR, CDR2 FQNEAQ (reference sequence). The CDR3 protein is CASSYFNSNYGYTF. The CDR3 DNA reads TGTGCCAGCAGCTACTTTAACTCTAACTATGGCTACACCTTC.

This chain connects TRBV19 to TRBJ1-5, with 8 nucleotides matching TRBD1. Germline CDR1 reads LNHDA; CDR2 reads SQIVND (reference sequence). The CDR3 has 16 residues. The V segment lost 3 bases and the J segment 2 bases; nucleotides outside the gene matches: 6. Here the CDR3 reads CASSIRTGRGNQPQHF. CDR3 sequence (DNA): TGTGCCAGTAGTATCAGGACAGGGAGGGGCAATCAGCCCCAGCATTTT.

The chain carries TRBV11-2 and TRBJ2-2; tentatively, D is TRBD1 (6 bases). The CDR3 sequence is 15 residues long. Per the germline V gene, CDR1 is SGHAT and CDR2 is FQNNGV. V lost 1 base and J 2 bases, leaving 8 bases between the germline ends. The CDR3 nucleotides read TGTGCCAGCAGCTTAGTCAGGGGAAACACCGGGGAGCTGTTTTTT. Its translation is CASSLVRGNTGELFF.

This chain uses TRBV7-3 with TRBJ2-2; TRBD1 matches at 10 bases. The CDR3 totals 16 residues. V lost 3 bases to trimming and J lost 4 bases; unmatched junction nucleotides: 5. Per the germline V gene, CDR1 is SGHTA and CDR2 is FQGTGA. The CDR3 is CASSFRQGATTGELFF. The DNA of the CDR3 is TGTGCCAGCAGCTTTCGACAGGGGGCGACCACCGGGGAGCTGTTTTTT.

The DNA of the CDR3 is TGTGCCAGCAGCGGCTCGGACAGGGGTTTGTACGAGCAGTACTTC. This gives the protein CASSGSDRGLYEQYF. V usage is TRBV7-9 and J usage is TRBJ2-7; 9 bases match TRBD1. The CDR3 loop spans 15 amino acids. V lost 5 bases to trimming and J lost 4 bases; unmatched junction nucleotides: 9. Germline V gene sequence: CDR1 SEHNR, CDR2 FQNEAQ (reference sequence).

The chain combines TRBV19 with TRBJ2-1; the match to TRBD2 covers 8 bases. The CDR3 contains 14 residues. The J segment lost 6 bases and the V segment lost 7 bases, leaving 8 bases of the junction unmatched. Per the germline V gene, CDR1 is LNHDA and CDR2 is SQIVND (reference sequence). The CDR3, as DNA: TGTGCCAGTACGGGGGGGGACTACCTCAATGAGCAGTTCTTC. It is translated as CASTGGDYLNEQFF.

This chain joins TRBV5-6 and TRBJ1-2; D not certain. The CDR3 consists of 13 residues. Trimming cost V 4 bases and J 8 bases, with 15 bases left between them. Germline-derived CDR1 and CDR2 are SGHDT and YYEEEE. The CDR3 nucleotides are TGTGCCAGCAGCCCGGGAGCACAGCAAGGCTACACCTTC. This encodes CASSPGAQQGYTF.

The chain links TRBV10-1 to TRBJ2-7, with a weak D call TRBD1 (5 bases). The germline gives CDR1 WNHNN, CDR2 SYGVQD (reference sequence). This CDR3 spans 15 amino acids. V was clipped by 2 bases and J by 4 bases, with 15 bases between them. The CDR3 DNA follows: TGCGCCAGCAGTGAGGGGTCAGGGCTTGGGTACGAGCAGTACTTC. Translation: CASSEGSGLGYEQYF.

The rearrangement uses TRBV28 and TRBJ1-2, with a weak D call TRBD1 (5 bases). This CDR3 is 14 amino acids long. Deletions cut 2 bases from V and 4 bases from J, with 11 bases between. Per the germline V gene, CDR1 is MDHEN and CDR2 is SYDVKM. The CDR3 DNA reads TGTGCCAGCAGTTTACAACAGGTCTTCTATGGCTACACCTTC. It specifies CASSLQQVFYGYTF.

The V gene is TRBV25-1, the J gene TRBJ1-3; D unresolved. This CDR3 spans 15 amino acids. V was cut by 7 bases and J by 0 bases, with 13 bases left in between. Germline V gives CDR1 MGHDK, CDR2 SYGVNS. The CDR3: CASNRGSDSGNTIYF. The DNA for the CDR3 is TGTGCCAGCAACCGGGGATCAGACTCTGGAAACACCATATATTTT. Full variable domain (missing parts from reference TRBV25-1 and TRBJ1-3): EADIYQTPRYLVIGTGKKITLECSQTMGHDKMYWYQQDPGMELHLIHYSYGVNSTEKGDLSSESTVSRIRTEHFPLTLESARPSHTSQYLCASNRGSDSGNTIYFGEGSWLTVV.

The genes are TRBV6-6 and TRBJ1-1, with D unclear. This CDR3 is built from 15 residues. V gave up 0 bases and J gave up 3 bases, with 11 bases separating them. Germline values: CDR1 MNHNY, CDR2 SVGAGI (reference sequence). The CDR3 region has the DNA TGTGCCAGCAGTTACTCGAGGGTGAGAGACACTGAAGCTTTCTTT. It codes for CASSYSRVRDTEAFF.

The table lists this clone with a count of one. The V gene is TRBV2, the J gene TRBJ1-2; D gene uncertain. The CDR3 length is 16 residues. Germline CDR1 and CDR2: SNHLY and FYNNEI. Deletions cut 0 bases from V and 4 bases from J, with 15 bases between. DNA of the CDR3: TGTGCCAGCAGTGAAGCAGTGGCGGCTTCTAGCTATGGCTACACCTTC. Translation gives CASSEAVAASSYGYTF.

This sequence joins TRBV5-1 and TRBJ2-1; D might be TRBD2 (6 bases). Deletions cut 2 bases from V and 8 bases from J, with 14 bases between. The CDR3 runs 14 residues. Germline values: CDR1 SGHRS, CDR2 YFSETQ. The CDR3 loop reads CASSFGGMSDEQFF. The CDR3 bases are TGCGCCAGCAGCTTTGGCGGGATGAGCGATGAGCAGTTCTTC.